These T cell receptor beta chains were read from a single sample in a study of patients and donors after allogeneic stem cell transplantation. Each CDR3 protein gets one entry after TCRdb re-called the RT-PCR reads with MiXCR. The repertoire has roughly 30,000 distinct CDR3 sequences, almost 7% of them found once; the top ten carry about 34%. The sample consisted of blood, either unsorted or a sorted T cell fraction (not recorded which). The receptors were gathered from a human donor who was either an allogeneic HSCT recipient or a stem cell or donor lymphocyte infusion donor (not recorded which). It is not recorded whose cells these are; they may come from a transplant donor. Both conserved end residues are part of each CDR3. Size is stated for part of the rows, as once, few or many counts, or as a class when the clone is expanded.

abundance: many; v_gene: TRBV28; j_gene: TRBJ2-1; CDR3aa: CASSPFRTSGRNEQFF
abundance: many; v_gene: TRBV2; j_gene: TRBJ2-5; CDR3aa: CASPTSASGQETQYF
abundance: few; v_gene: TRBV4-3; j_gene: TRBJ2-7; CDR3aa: CASSQDHRKGEQYF
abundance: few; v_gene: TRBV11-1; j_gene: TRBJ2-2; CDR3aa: CASSLVRSTGELFF
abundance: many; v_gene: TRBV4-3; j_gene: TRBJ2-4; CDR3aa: CASSQEPGLGLYF
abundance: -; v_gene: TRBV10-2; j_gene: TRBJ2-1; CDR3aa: CASKRTADSYNEQFF
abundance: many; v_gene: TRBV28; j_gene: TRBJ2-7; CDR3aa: CASIHRESYEQYF
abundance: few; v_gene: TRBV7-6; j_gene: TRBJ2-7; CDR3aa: CASSNGLAGVRGEQYF
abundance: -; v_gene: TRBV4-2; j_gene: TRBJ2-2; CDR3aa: CASSQEGGRAGELFF
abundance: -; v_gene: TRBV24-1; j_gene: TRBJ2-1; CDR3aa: CATSSNRGDNEQFF
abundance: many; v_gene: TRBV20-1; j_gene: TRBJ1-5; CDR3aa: CSASQGNQPQHF
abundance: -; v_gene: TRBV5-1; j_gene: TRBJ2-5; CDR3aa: CASSLGTRGETQYF
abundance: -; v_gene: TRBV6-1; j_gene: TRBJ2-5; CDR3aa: CASIVAGYQETQYF
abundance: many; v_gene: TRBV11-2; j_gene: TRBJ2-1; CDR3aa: CASSSATFEQFF
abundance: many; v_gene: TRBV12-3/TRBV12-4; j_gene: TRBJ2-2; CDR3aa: CASRGTSGGTGELFF
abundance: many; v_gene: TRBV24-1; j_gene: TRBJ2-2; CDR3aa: CATRGVAGDTGELFF
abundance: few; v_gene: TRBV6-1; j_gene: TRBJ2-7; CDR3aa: CASNPGTTSEQYF
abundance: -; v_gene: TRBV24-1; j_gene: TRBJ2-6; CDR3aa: CATSDSFGGGQAGGANVLTF
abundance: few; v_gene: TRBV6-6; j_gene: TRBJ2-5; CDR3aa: CASTVAGVVSLGTQYF
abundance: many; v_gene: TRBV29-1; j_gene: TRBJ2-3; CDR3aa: CSVASSATTDTQYF
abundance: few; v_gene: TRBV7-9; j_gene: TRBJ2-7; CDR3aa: CASSISGRAPVEGQYF
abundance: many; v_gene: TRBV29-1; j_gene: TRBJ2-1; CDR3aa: CSVEKRSGGAYNEQFF
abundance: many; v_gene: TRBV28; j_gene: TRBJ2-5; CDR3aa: CASSLFETQYF
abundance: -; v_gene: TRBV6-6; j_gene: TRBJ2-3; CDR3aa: CASSYLRGTGRRTDTQYF
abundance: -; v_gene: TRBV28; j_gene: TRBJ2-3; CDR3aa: CASRITGSTQYF
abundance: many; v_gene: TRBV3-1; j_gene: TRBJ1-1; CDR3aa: CASRGGGGHTEAFF
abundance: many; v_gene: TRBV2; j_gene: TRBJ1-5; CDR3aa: CASDRGPFQPQHF
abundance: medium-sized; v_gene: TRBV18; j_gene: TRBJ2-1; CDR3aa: CASSSIAGNEQFF
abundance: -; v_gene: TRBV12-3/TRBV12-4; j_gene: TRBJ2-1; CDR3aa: CASRVASYNEQFF
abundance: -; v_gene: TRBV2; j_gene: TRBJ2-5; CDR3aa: CASRKRDQETQYF
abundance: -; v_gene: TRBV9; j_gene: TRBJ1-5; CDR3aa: CASSPSLNQPQHF
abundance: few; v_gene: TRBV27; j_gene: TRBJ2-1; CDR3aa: CASSLANEQFF
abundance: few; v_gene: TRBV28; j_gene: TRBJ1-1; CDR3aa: CASSLIGGRTEAFF
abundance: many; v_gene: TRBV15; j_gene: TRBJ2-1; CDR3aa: CATSRGTGGYYNEQFF
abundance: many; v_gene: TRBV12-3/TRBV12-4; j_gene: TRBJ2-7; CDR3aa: CASSSTVSYEQYF
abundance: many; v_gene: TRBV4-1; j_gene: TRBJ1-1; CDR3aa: CASSQEGRGSSEAFF
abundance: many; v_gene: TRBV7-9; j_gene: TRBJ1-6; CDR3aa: CASSLAQGRASSGTSNNSPLHF
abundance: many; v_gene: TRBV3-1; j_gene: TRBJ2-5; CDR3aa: CASSQDRGATQYF
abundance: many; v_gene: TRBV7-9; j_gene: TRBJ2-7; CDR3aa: CASTLTVGQGDEQYF
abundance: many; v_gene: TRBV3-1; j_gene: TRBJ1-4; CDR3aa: CASSQVSGRLFF
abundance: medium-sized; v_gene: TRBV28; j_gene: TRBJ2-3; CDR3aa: CASSPGSGPDTQYF
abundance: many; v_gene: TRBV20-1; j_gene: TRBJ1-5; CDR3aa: CSARATTGNSNQPQHF
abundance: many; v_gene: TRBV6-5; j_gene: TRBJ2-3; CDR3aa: CASRRLAGVGDTQYF
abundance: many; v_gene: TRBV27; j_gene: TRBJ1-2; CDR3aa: CASRPAGAVYGYTF
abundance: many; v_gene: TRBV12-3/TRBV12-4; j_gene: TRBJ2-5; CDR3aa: CASSAQGVRGTQYF
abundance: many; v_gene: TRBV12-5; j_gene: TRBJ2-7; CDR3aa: CASGLPSVDPYEQYF
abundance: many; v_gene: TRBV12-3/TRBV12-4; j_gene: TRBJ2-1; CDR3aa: CASRSSGRGNEQFF
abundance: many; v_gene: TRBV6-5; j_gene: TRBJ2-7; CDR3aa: CASSKLYEQYF
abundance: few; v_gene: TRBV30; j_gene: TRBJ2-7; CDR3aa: CAWSVGGLYEQYF
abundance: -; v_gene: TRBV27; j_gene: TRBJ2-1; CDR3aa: CASSLYRVRTDEQFF
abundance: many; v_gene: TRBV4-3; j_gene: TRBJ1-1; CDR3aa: CASSQEPTLRNTEAFF
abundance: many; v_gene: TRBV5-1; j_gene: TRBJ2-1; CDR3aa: CASSLDSSYNEQFF
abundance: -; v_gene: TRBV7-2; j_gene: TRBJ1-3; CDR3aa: CASSLDRGGGNTIYF
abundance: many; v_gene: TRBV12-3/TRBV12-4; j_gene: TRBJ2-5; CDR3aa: CASSLGGTGKETQYF